This T cell receptor (beta chain) was sequenced during a study of T cells after yellow fever vaccination. The overall study: Libraries from low-cell-number fractions were prepared with the SMART-Seq v4 Ultra Low Input RNA kit. Overall study findings and caveats: Although the secondary response was weaker, it peaked faster, at day 5 versus 15. Reappearing after the booster were most of the clones from primary vaccination (around 96% CD4, 88% CD8).

V shed 0 bases and J 1 base; nucleotides not matched to a gene: 3. Germline assignment: CDR1 DFQATT and CDR2 SNEGSKA (reference sequence). The CDR3 totals 15 residues. UMIs and a universal primer site were added when TCR cDNA was made by 5'RACE template switching. TCRdb re-called the 5' RACE reads through MiXCR, storing one row per CDR3 protein. This table holds around 550,000 distinct CDR3 sequences, around 21% found once. This clonotype appeared a few times. The antigen remains undetermined. The source is a man aged 25 to 40 who received the YFV17D yellow fever vaccine. The sample consisted of PBMCs, taken 15 days after the yellow fever booster vaccination. The chain links TRBV20-1 to TRBJ2-5, with 9 bases lining up with TRBD2. The CDR3 is CSARDASGTQETQYF. For the CDR3, the DNA is TGCAGTGCTAGAGATGCTAGCGGGACCCAAGAGACCCAGTACTTC.